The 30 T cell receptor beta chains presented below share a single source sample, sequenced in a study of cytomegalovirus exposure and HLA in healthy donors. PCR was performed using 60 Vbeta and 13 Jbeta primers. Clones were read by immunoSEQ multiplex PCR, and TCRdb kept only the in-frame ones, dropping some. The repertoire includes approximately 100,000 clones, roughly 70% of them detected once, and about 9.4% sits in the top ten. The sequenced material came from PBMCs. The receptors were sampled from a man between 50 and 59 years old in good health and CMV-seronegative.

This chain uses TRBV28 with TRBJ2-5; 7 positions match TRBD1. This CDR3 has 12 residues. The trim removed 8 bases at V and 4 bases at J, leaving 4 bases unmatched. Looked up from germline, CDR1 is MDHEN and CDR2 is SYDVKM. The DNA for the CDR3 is TGTGCCAGCTGGAACAGGGGAGAGACCCAGTACTTC. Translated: CASWNRGETQYF.

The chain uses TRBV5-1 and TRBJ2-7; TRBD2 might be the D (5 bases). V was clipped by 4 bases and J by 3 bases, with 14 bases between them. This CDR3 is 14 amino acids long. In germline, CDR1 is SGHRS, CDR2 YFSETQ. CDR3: CASSDPRDNYEQYF. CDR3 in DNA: TGCGCCAGCAGCGACCCCCGGGATAACTACGAGCAGTACTTC. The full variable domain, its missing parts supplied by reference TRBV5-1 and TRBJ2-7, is KAGVTQTPRYLIKTRGQQVTLSCSPISGHRSVSWYQQTPGQGLQFLFEYFSETQRNKGNFPGRFSGRQFSNSRSEMNVSTLELGDSALYLCASSDPRDNYEQYFGPGTRLTVT.

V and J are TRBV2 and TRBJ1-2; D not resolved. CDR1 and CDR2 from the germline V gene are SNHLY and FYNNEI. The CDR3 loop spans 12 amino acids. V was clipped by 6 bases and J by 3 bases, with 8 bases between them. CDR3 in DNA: TGTGCCAGCAGCTCCGGGTACTATGGCTACACCTTC. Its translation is CASSSGYYGYTF.

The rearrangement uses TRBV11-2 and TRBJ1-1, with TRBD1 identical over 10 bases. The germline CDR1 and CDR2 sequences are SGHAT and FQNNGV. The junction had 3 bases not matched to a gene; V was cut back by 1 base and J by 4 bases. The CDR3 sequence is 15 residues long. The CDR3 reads CASSLGGDRGTEAFF. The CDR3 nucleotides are TGTGCCAGCAGCTTAGGGGGGGACAGGGGCACTGAAGCTTTCTTT.

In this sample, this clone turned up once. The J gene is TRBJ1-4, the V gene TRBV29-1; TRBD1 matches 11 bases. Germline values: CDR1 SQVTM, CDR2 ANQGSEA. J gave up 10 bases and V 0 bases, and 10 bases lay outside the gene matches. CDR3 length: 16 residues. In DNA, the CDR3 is TGCAGCGTTGAAGAAGTCGGGACAGGGGGAGGTGGAAAACTGTTTTTT. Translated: CSVEEVGTGGGGKLFF.

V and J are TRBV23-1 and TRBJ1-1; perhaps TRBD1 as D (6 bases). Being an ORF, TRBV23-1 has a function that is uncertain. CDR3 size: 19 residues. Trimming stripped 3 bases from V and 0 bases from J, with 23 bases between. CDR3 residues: CASSHSDPGQTNMNTEAFF. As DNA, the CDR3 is TGCGCCAGCAGTCACTCCGACCCCGGACAGACGAACATGAACACTGAAGCTTTCTTT.

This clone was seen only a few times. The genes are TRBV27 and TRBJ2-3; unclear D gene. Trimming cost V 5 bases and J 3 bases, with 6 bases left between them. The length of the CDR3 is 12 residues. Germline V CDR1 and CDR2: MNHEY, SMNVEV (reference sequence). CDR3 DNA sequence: TGTGCCAGCAGTGCCACTACAGATACGCAGTATTTT. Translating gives CASSATTDTQYF.

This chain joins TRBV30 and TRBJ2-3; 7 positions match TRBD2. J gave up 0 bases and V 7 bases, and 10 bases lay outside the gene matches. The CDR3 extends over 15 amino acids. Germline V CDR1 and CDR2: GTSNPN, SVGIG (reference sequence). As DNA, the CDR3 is TGTGCCTCAATAAAACTAGCGTCTAGCACAGATACGCAGTATTTT. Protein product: CASIKLASSTDTQYF. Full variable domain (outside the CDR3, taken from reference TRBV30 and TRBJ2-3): SQTIHQWPATLVQPVGSPLSLECTVEGTSNPNLYWYRQAAGRGLQLLFYSVGIGQISSEVPQNLSASRPQDRQFILSSKKLLLSDSGFYLCASIKLASSTDTQYFGPGTRLTVL.

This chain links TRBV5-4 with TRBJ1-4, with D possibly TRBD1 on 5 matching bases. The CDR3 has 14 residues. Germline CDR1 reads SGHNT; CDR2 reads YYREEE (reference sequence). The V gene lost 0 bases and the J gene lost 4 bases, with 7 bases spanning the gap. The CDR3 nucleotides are TGTGCCAGCAGCTTGGGGCAGGGTAATGAAAAACTGTTTTTT. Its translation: CASSLGQGNEKLFF.

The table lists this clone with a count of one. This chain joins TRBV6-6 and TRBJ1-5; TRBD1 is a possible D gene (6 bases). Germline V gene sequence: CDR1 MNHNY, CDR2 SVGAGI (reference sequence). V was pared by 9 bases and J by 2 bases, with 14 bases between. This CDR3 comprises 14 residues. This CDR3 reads CASGGSGRNQPQHF. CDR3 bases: TGTGCCAGTGGGGGCTCGGGGCGCAATCAGCCCCAGCATTTT.

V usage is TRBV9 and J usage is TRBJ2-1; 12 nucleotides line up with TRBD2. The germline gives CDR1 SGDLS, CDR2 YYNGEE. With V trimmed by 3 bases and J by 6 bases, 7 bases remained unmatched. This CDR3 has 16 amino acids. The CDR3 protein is CASSASGLAGFNEQFF. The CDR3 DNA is TGTGCCAGCAGCGCCTCGGGACTAGCGGGTTTCAATGAGCAGTTCTTC.

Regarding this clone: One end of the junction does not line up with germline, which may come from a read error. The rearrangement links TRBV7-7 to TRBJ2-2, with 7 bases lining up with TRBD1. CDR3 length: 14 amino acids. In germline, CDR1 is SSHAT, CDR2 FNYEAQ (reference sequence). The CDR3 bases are TGTGCTAGCAGCCCGACAGGGCGACCCGGGGAGCTGTTTTTT. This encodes CASSPTGRPGELFF.

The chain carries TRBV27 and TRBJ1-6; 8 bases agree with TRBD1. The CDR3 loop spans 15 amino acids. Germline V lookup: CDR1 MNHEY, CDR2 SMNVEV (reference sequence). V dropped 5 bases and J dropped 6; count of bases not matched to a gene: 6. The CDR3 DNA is TGTGCCAGCAGTCCGCAGGGGGCTGGTAATTCACCCCTCCACTTT. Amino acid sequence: CASSPQGAGNSPLHF.

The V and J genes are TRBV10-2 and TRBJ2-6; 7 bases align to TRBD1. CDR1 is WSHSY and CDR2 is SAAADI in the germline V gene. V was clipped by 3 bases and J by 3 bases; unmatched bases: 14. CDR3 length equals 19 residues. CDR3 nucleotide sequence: TGCGCCAGCAGTGATGGGTCCCCCAGGGGGAATCATGGGGCCAACGTCCTGACTTTC. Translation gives CASSDGSPRGNHGANVLTF.

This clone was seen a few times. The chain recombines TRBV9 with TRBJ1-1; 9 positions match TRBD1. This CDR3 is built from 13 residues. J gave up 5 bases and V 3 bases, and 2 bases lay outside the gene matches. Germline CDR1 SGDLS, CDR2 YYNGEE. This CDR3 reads CASSGGTGTEAFF. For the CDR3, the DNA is TGTGCCAGCAGCGGTGGGACAGGGACTGAAGCTTTCTTT.

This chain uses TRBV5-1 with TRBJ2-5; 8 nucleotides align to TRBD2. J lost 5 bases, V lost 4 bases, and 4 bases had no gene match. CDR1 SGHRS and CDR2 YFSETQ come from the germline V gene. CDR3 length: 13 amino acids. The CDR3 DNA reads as TGCGCCAGCAGCCTCAGCGGGAGTGAGACCCAGTACTTC. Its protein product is CASSLSGSETQYF. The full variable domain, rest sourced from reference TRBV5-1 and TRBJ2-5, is KAGVTQTPRYLIKTRGQQVTLSCSPISGHRSVSWYQQTPGQGLQFLFEYFSETQRNKGNFPGRFSGRQFSNSRSEMNVSTLELGDSALYLCASSLSGSETQYFGPGTRLLVL.

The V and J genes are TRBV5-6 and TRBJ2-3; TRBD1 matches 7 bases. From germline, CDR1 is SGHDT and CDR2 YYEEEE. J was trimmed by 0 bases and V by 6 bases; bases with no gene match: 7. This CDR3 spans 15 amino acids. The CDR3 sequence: CASTFGTASTDTQYF. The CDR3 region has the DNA TGTGCCAGCACCTTTGGGACAGCTAGCACAGATACGCAGTATTTT.

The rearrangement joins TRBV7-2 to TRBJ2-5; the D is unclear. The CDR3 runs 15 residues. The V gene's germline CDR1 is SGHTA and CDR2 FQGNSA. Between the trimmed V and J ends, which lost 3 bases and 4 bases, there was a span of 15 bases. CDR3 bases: TGTGCCAGCAGCTTGGTTCTGTCGAGAGGAGAGACCCAGTACTTC. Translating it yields CASSLVLSRGETQYF.

CDR3 sequence: CASSAGQGRNSPLHF. CDR3 nucleotide sequence: TGCGCCAGCAGCGCTGGACAGGGACGGAATTCACCCCTCCACTTT. V usage is TRBV5-1 and J usage is TRBJ1-6, with TRBD1 matching over 8 bases. CDR1 is SGHRS, CDR2 YFSETQ, per germline. Losses at the gene ends were 4 bases for V and 7 bases for J; bases not matched to a gene: 7. The CDR3 consists of 15 residues.

The CDR3: CASGFRGTGGGPSEQYF. DNA for the CDR3: TGTGCTAGTGGTTTTAGAGGGACAGGGGGCGGGCCCAGCGAGCAGTACTTC. This chain links TRBV12-5 with TRBJ2-7; 12 bases align to TRBD1. V gave up 3 bases and J gave up 6 bases; unmatched junction bases: 12. Germline V CDR1 and CDR2: LGHNT, FRNRAP. This CDR3 spans 17 amino acids.

The CDR3: CASSLRAGGGEQFF. CDR3 DNA: TGTGCCAGCAGCTTACGGGCAGGGGGCGGTGAGCAGTTCTTC. V usage is TRBV7-2 and J usage is TRBJ2-1, with 8 bases aligning to TRBD1. Germline loops: CDR1 SGHTA, CDR2 FQGNSA. This CDR3 comprises 14 residues. The V segment lost 2 bases and the J segment 9 bases; nucleotides outside the gene matches: 6.

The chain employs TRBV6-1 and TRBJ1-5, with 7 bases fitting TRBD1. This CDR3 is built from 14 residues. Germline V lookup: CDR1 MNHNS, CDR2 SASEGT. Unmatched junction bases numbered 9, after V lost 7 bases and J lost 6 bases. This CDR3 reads CASKYRGQIQPQHF. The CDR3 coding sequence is TGTGCCAGCAAATACAGGGGCCAAATTCAGCCCCAGCATTTT.

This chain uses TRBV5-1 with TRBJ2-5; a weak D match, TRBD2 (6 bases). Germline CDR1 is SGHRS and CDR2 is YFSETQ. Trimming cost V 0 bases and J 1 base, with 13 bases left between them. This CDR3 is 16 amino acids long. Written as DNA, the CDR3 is TGCGCCAGCAGCTTGGCCGGGCGGGGATTCCAAGAGACCCAGTACTTC. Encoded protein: CASSLAGRGFQETQYF. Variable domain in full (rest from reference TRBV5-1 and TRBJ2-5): KAGVTQTPRYLIKTRGQQVTLSCSPISGHRSVSWYQQTPGQGLQFLFEYFSETQRNKGNFPGRFSGRQFSNSRSEMNVSTLELGDSALYLCASSLAGRGFQETQYFGPGTRLLVL.

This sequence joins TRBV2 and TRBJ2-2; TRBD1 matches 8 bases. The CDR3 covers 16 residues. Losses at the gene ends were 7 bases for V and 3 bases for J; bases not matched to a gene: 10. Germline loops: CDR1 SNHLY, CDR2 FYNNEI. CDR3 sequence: CASNDPGQADTGELFF. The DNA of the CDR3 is TGTGCCAGCAATGACCCGGGACAGGCAGACACCGGGGAGCTGTTTTTT. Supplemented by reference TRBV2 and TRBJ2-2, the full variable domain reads EPEVTQTPSHQVTQMGQEVILRCVPISNHLYFYWYRQILGQKVEFLVSFYNNEISEKSEIFDDQFSVERPDGSNFTLKIRSTKLEDSAMYFCASNDPGQADTGELFFGEGSRLTVL.

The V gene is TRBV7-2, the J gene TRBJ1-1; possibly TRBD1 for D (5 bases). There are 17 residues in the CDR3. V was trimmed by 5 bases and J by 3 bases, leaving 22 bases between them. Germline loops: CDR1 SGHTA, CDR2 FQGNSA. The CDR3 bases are TGTGCCAGCAGCCCCGGGGGTACACAAAGACGATACACTGAAGCTTTCTTT. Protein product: CASSPGGTQRRYTEAFF.

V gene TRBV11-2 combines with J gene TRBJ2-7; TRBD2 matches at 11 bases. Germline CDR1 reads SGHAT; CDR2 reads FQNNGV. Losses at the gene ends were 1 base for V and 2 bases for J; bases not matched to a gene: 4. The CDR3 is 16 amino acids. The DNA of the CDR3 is TGTGCCAGCAGCTTAGGTACACTAGCGGGAGCCTACGAGCAGTACTTC. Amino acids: CASSLGTLAGAYEQYF.

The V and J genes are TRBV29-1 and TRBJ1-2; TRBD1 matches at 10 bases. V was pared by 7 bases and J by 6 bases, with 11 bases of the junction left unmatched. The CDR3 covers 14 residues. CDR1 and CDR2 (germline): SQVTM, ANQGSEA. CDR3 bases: TGCAGCGCCATTCCGGGACAGGGGTATCATGGCTACACCTTC. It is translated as CSAIPGQGYHGYTF.

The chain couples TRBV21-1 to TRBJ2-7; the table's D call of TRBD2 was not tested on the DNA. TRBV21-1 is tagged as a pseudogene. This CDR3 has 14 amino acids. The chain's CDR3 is CASSMIESFHEQYF. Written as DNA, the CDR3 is TGTGCCAGCAGCATGATTGAGTCCTTCCACGAGCAGTACTTC.

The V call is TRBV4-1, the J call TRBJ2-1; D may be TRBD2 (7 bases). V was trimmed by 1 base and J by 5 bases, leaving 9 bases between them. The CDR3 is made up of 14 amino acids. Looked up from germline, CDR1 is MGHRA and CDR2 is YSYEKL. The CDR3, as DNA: TGCGCCAGCAGCCAAGGGGAGGGGGACAATGAGCAGTTCTTC. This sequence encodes CASSQGEGDNEQFF.

In DNA, the CDR3 is TGTGCCAGCGGCATGGGGTTACAGGGAGAGACCCAGTACTTC. Protein: CASGMGLQGETQYF. The chain is built from TRBV5-6 and TRBJ2-5, with D perhaps TRBD1 (6 bases). V lost 7 bases and J lost 4, with 17 bases in between. Per the germline V gene, CDR1 is SGHDT and CDR2 is YYEEEE. This CDR3 is 14 amino acids long.